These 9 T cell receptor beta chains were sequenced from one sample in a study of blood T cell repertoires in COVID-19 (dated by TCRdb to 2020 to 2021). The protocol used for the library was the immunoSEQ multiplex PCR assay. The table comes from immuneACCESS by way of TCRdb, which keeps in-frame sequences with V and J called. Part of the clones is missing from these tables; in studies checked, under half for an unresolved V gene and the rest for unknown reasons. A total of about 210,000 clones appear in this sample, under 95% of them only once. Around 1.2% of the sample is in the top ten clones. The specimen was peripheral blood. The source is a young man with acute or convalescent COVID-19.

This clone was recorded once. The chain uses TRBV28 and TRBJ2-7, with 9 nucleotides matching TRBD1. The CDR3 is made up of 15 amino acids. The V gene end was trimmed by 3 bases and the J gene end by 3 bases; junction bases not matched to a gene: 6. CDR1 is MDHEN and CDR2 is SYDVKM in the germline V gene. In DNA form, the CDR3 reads TGTGCCAGCAGTTTGTCCGGGACAGGGCTCTACGAGCAGTACTTC. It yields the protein CASSLSGTGLYEQYF. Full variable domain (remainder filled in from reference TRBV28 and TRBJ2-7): DVKVTQSSRYLVKRTGEKVFLECVQDMDHENMFWYRQDPGLGLRLIYFSYDVKMKEKGDIPEGYSVSREKKERFSLILESASTNQTSMYLCASSLSGTGLYEQYFGPGTRLTVT.

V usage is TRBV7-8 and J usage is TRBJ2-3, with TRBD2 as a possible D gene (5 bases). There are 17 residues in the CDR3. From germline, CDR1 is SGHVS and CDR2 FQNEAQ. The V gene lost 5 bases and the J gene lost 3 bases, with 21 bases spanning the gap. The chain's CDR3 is CASSERNGVTLTDTQYF. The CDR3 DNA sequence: TGTGCCAGCAGCGAAAGAAACGGGGTTACCCTTACAGATACGCAGTATTTT.

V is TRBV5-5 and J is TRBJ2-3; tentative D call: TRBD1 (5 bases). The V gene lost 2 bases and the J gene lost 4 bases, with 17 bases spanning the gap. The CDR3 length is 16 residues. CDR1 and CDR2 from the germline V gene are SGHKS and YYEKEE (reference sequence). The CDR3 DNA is TGTGCCAGCAGCTTTAAGGACATACCGGTGGCAGATACGCAGTATTTT. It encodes CASSFKDIPVADTQYF. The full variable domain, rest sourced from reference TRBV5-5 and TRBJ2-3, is DAGVTQSPTHLIKTRGQQVTLRCSPISGHKSVSWYQQVLGQGPQFIFQYYEKEERGRGNFPDRFSARQFPNYSSELNVNALLLGDSALYLCASSFKDIPVADTQYFGPGTRLTVL.

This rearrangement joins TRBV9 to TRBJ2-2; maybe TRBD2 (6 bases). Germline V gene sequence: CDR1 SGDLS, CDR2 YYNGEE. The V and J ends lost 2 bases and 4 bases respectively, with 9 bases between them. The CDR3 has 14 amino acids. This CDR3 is CASSVGLTTGELFF. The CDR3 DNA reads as TGTGCCAGCAGCGTGGGACTTACCACCGGGGAGCTGTTTTTT.

The CDR3 sequence: CASSLTGNEQFF. The CDR3 nucleotides read TGCGCCAGCAGCTTGACAGGGAATGAGCAGTTCTTC. The J gene is TRBJ2-1, the V gene TRBV5-1, with D tentatively TRBD1 (6 bases). The CDR3 is 12 amino acids. Trimming pared 1 base from V and 7 bases from J, leaving 6 bases between. The germline V gene encodes CDR1 SGHRS and CDR2 YFSETQ.

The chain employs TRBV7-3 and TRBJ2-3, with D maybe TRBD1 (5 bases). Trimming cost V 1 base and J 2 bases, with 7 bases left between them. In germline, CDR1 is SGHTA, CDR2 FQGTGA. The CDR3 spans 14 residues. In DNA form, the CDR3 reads TGTGCCAGCAGCTTAAGCAGGGACACAGATACGCAGTATTTT. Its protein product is CASSLSRDTDTQYF.

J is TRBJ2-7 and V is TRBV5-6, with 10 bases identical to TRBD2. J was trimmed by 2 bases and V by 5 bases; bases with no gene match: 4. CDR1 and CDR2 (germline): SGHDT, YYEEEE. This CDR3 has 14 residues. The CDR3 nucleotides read TGTGCCAGCAGAGGCGGACTAGCGGCCTACGAGCAGTACTTC. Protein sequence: CASRGGLAAYEQYF. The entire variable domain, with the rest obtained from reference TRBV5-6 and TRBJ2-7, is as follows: DAGVTQSPTHLIKTRGQQVTLRCSPKSGHDTVSWYQQALGQGPQFIFQYYEEEERQRGNFPDRFSGHQFPNYSSELNVNALLLGDSALYLCASRGGLAAYEQYFGPGTRLTVT.

The CDR3 loop is CASSPFMNTEAFF. CDR3 bases: TGTGCCAGCAGCCCCTTTATGAACACTGAAGCTTTCTTT. This chain uses TRBV11-2 with TRBJ1-1; unclear D gene. V lost 5 bases and J 0 bases, leaving 7 bases between the germline ends. The CDR3 is 13 amino acids. Germline V CDR1 and CDR2: SGHAT, FQNNGV.

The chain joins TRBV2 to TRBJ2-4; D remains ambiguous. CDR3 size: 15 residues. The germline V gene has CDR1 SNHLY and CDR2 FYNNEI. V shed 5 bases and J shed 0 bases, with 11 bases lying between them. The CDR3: CASSKMALAKNIQYF. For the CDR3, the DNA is TGTGCCAGCAGTAAGATGGCCCTAGCCAAAAACATTCAGTACTTC.